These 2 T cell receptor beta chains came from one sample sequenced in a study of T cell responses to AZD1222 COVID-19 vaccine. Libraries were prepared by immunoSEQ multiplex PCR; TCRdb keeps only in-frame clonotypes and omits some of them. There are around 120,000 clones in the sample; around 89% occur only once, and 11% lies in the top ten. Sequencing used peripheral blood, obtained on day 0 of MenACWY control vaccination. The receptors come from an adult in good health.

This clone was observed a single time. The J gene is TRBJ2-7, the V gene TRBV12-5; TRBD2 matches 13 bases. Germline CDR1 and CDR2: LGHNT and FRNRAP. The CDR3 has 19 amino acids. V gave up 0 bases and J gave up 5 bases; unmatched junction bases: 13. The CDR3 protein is CASGLVLRWTSGSPHEQYF. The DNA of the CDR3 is TGTGCTAGTGGTTTGGTACTACGGTGGACTAGCGGGAGTCCACACGAGCAGTACTTC.

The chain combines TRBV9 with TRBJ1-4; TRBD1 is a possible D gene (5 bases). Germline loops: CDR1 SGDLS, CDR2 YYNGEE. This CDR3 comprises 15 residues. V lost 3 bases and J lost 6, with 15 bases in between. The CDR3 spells CASSARGVGDEKLFF. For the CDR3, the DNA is TGTGCCAGCAGCGCACGGGGGGTCGGGGATGAAAAACTGTTTTTT.